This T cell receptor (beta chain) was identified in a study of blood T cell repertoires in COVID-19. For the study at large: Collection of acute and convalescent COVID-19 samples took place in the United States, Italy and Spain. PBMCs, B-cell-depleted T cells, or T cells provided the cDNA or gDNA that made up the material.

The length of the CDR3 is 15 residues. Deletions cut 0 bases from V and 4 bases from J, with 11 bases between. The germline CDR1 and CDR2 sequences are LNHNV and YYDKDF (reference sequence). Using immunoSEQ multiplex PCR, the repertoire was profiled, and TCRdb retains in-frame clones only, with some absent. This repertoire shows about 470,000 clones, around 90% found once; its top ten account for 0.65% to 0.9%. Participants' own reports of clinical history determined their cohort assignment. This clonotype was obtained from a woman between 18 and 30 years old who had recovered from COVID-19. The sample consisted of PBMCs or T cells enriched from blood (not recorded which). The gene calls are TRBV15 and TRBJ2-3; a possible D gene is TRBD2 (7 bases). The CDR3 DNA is TGTGCCACCAGCAGAGATCGAGGGGGGGCAGATACGCAGTATTTT. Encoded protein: CATSRDRGGADTQYF. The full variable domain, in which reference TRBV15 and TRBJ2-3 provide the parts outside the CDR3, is DAMVIQNPRYQVTQFGKPVTLSCSQTLNHNVMYWYQQKSSQAPKLLFHYYDKDFNNEADTPDNFQSRRPNTSFCFLDIRSPGLGDTAMYLCATSRDRGGADTQYFGPGTRLTVL.